The 30 T cell receptor beta chains in this list originate from one sample, sequenced in a study of blood T cell repertoires in COVID-19. Profiled with immunoSEQ multiplex PCR; TCRdb holds only in-frame clones, not every one. The sample has some 200,000 clones; about 85% are singletons. The specimen sequenced was PBMCs or T cells enriched from blood (not recorded which). The receptors come from a woman in her twenties or thirties who had recovered from COVID-19.

The gene calls are TRBV7-9 and TRBJ2-3, with a weak D call TRBD1 (5 bases). The length of the CDR3 is 14 residues. Germline V gene lookup returns CDR1 SEHNR and CDR2 FQNEAQ (reference sequence). V was trimmed by 7 bases and J by 0 bases, leaving 11 bases between them. The CDR3 DNA reads as TGTGCCAGCATTCTCCGGACAAGCACAGATACGCAGTATTTT. This translates into CASILRTSTDTQYF.

The CDR3 reads CASSLEGGVNYGYTF. Written as DNA, the CDR3 is TGCGCCAGCAGCTTGGAAGGGGGGGTAAACTATGGCTACACCTTC. The chain joins TRBV5-1 to TRBJ1-2, with a weak D call TRBD1 (6 bases). Per the germline V gene, CDR1 is SGHRS and CDR2 is YFSETQ. The CDR3 has 15 amino acids. V was trimmed by 0 bases and J by 2 bases, leaving 11 bases between them.

The chain recombines TRBV4-3 with TRBJ1-2; D might be TRBD1 (6 bases). V was cut by 1 base and J by 3 bases, with 12 bases left in between. The germline V gene has CDR1 LGHNA and CDR2 YSLEER. There are 15 residues in the CDR3. The CDR3 protein is CASSQGLNRDYGYTF. As DNA, the CDR3 is TGCGCCAGCAGCCAAGGCCTTAACAGGGACTATGGCTACACCTTC.

The chain recombines TRBV12-5 with TRBJ1-5; TRBD1 aligns across 9 bases. With V trimmed by 1 base and J by 1 base, 5 bases remained unmatched. The CDR3 runs to 17 residues. CDR1 and CDR2 from the germline V gene are LGHNT and FRNRAP. The CDR3 sequence is CASGLGGQGGSNQPQHF. CDR3 nucleotides: TGTGCTAGTGGTTTGGGGGGACAGGGAGGGAGCAATCAGCCCCAGCATTTT.

The chain joins TRBV5-6 to TRBJ2-7; no clear D gene. CDR1 and CDR2 (germline): SGHDT, YYEEEE. Trimming took 2 bases from V and 4 from J, leaving 4 bases between them. The CDR3 loop spans 11 amino acids. CDR3 sequence: CASSFNYEQYF. Here the CDR3 DNA reads TGTGCCAGCAGCTTTAATTACGAGCAGTACTTC.

This CDR3 is CASLRGVTGGDGYTF. CDR3 DNA: TGTGCCAGCTTAAGGGGGGTAACAGGGGGCGACGGCTACACCTTC. The genes are TRBV6-5 and TRBJ1-2; 9 positions agree with TRBD1. The junction had 15 bases not matched to a gene; V was cut back by 8 bases and J by 8 bases. This CDR3 spans 15 amino acids. CDR1 MNHEY and CDR2 SVGAGI come from the germline V gene.

The chain is built from TRBV7-9 and TRBJ1-1; D not resolved. This CDR3 has 14 residues. The ends were cut back, 2 bases at V and 1 base at J, with 8 bases in the middle. Germline-derived CDR1 and CDR2 are SEHNR and FQNEAQ (reference sequence). In DNA, the CDR3 is TGTGCCAGCAGCTTAATTGGCAAGAACACTGAAGCTTTCTTT. As protein: CASSLIGKNTEAFF.

V is TRBV5-8 and J is TRBJ2-5, with 8 positions matching TRBD1. This CDR3 region has 17 residues. From germline, CDR1 is SGHTS and CDR2 YDEGEE. The junction had 13 bases not matched to a gene; V was cut back by 4 bases and J by 2 bases. The CDR3 nucleotides are TGTGCCAGCAGCCAGGACAGGGTGCCAATATTACAAGAGACCCAGTACTTC. Protein sequence: CASSQDRVPILQETQYF.

The genes are TRBV7-9 and TRBJ2-3; the match to TRBD2 covers 8 bases. CDR3 length equals 15 residues. The germline CDR1 and CDR2 sequences are SEHNR and FQNEAQ (reference sequence). Unmatched junction bases numbered 6, after V lost 3 bases and J lost 4 bases. CDR3 protein: CASSFPGLVADTQYF. The CDR3 nucleotides read TGTGCCAGCAGCTTCCCGGGACTAGTAGCAGATACGCAGTATTTT. The entire variable domain, with the rest obtained from reference TRBV7-9 and TRBJ2-3, is as follows: DTGVSQNPRHKITKRGQNVTFRCDPISEHNRLYWYRQTLGQGPEFLTYFQNEAQLEKSRLLSDRFSAERPKGSFSTLEIQRTEQGDSAMYLCASSFPGLVADTQYFGPGTRLTVL.

In this sample, this clone turned up once. V gene TRBV3-1 (or the pseudogene TRBV3-2) combines with J gene TRBJ1-2; 10 bases match TRBD1. In germline, CDR1 is LGHDT, CDR2 YNNKEL (reference sequence). V was clipped by 1 base and J by 7 bases; unmatched bases: 6. The CDR3 is 15 amino acids. The DNA of the CDR3 is TGTGCCAGCAGCCAAGCGGGACAGGGGACTCGTGGCTACACCTTC. Protein sequence: CASSQAGQGTRGYTF.

The J gene is TRBJ2-7, the V gene TRBV15, with D hard to call. In germline, CDR1 is LNHNV, CDR2 YYDKDF (reference sequence). CDR3 size: 15 residues. Between the trimmed V and J ends, which lost 0 bases and 0 bases, there was a span of 9 bases. CDR3 nucleotides: TGTGCCACCAGCAGAGATCTGGTCAGCTCCTACGAGCAGTACTTC. Its translation: CATSRDLVSSYEQYF.

The chain has TRBV4-3 and TRBJ2-4, with D maybe TRBD2 (6 bases). Trimming removed 3 bases from V and 5 bases from J, with 11 bases in between. Germline V gene sequence: CDR1 LGHNA, CDR2 YSLEER. There are 14 residues in the CDR3. In nucleotides, the CDR3 is TGCGCCAGCAGCCACCCGGGAGTCCAAAACATTCAGTACTTC. This sequence encodes CASSHPGVQNIQYF.

This sequence joins TRBV7-9 and TRBJ1-4, with TRBD1 matching over 7 bases. The ends lost 2 bases at V and 5 bases at J; junction bases unmatched: 8. The length of the CDR3 is 16 residues. Germline CDR1 SEHNR, CDR2 FQNEAQ (reference sequence). This CDR3 is CASSLIRTGGNEKLFF. In DNA, the CDR3 is TGTGCCAGCAGCTTAATCAGGACAGGTGGGAATGAAAAACTGTTTTTT.

The chain joins TRBV4-1 to TRBJ2-5; 9 bases are shared with TRBD2. This CDR3 comprises 16 residues. V was pared by 2 bases and J by 2 bases, with 6 bases of the junction left unmatched. The V gene's germline CDR1 is MGHRA and CDR2 YSYEKL. The CDR3 coding sequence is TGCGCCAGCAGCCAAAGCAGCGGGGGGATACAAGAGACCCAGTACTTC. Translated: CASSQSSGGIQETQYF.

The rearrangement uses TRBV18 and TRBJ2-7; 12 nucleotides match TRBD2. CDR3 length: 16 amino acids. Germline CDR1 reads KGHSH; CDR2 reads LQKENI. V shed 4 bases and J 12 bases; nucleotides not matched to a gene: 16. DNA of the CDR3: TGTGCCAGCTCACGGGGGGGACCGACTAGCGGGGGCTCCCGGTACTTC. Its translation is CASSRGGPTSGGSRYF.

This chain uses TRBV4-1 with TRBJ2-7; 7 bases match TRBD2. Germline values: CDR1 MGHRA, CDR2 YSYEKL. CDR3 length equals 17 residues. Trimming at V came to 5 bases and at J to 3 bases, leaving 16 bases not matched to a gene. The CDR3 region has the DNA TGCGCCAGCAGCACAAATCTATTCCGGGGGGACCACTACGAGCAGTACTTC. Protein product: CASSTNLFRGDHYEQYF.

This rearrangement joins TRBV7-8 to TRBJ2-1, with 8 bases identical to TRBD1. The CDR3 covers 18 residues. Trimming cost V 2 bases and J 5 bases; bases outside gene matches: 14. Per germline, CDR1 SGHVS and CDR2 FQNEAQ. The CDR3 region has the DNA TGTGCCAGCAGCTTAACTGAGACAGGGGTAGTTAGAAACAATGAGCAGTTCTTC. Residues: CASSLTETGVVRNNEQFF. Based on the CDR3 plus reference TRBV7-8 and TRBJ2-1, the full variable domain is GAGVSQSPRYKVAKRGQDVALRCDPISGHVSLFWYQQALGQGPEFLTYFQNEAQLDKSGLPSDRFFAERPEGSVSTLKIQRTQQEDSAVYLCASSLTETGVVRNNEQFFGPGTRLTVL.

V is TRBV5-1 and J is TRBJ1-2; TRBD1 agrees at 9 bases. This CDR3 comprises 14 residues. The J segment lost 7 bases and the V segment lost 2 bases, leaving 6 bases of the junction unmatched. Looked up from germline, CDR1 is SGHRS and CDR2 is YFSETQ. The DNA for the CDR3 is TGCGCCAGCAGCTTAATACAGGGGGCCGGTGGCTACACCTTC. It codes for CASSLIQGAGGYTF.

This CDR3 reads CASSLGPPGQGINSPLHF. CDR3 sequence (DNA): TGTGCCAGCAGTCTTGGACCGCCGGGACAGGGAATAAATTCACCCCTCCACTTT. The genes are TRBV5-7 and TRBJ1-6; 9 nucleotides align to TRBD1. TRBV5-7 is recorded as an ORF, its role being uncertain. The CDR3 is made up of 18 amino acids. V lost 5 bases to trimming and J lost 7 bases; unmatched junction nucleotides: 16.

The chain uses TRBV7-6 and TRBJ2-3, with 10 positions matching TRBD2. The CDR3 sequence is 15 residues long. Germline V gene lookup returns CDR1 SGHVS and CDR2 FNYEAQ. V lost 9 bases to trimming and J lost 5 bases; unmatched junction nucleotides: 11. Written as DNA, the CDR3 is TGTGCCAGTATGAAAGCGGGGGGGCCCGGAGATACGCAGTATTTT. Amino acid sequence: CASMKAGGPGDTQYF.

The chain couples TRBV4-3 to TRBJ1-3; D is possibly TRBD1 (6 bases). The V and J ends lost 1 base and 3 bases respectively, with 13 bases between them. The CDR3 contains 16 residues. Germline lookup yields CDR1 LGHNA and CDR2 YSLEER. For the CDR3, the DNA is TGCGCCAGCAGCCAAGGGCGGCAGGGGAGTGGAAACACCATATATTTT. Translated, it gives CASSQGRQGSGNTIYF.

V and J are TRBV6-6 and TRBJ1-6, with 7 bases matching TRBD1. This CDR3 is built from 15 residues. Per the germline V gene, CDR1 is MNHNY and CDR2 is SVGAGI (reference sequence). Trimming removed 0 bases from V and 7 bases from J; junction bases left unmatched: 3. CDR3 in amino acids: CASSYSQGRNSPLHF. The CDR3 coding sequence is TGTGCCAGCAGTTACTCACAGGGGCGCAATTCACCCCTCCACTTT.

The gene calls are TRBV7-2 and TRBJ1-1, with D uncertain. Germline CDR1 reads SGHTA; CDR2 reads FQGNSA. V was shortened by 3 bases and J by 2 bases, with 13 bases between the two germline ends. The CDR3 spans 15 residues. This chain's CDR3 is CASSFSQRLNTEAFF. The CDR3 DNA sequence: TGTGCCAGCAGCTTCTCTCAGCGATTAAACACTGAAGCTTTCTTT.

This rearrangement joins TRBV3-1 (or the pseudogene TRBV3-2) to TRBJ1-2, with D hard to call. Trimming cost V 1 base and J 4 bases, with 16 bases left between them. The germline V gene has CDR1 LGHDT and CDR2 YNNKEL (reference sequence). The CDR3 contains 16 residues. CDR3 bases: TGTGCCAGCAGCCAAGGTTTTTTATCAGTTCTCTATGGCTACACCTTC. Amino acid sequence: CASSQGFLSVLYGYTF.

The V call is TRBV5-3, the J call TRBJ1-1, with TRBD1 matching over 9 bases. TRBV5-3 is an open reading frame, and its role is uncertain. The junction had 9 bases not matched to a gene; V was cut back by 4 bases and J by 2 bases. The CDR3 is made up of 16 amino acids. CDR3 nucleotides: TGTGCCAGAAGCATCCGTGGGACAGGGACCAACACTGAAGCTTTCTTT. Protein: CARSIRGTGTNTEAFF.

The V and J genes are TRBV7-2 and TRBJ2-2; D uncertain. This CDR3 has 14 residues. Trimming pared 2 bases from V and 1 base from J, leaving 5 bases between. The V gene's germline CDR1 is SGHTA and CDR2 FQGNSA. The DNA of the CDR3 is TGTGCCAGCAGCTTACGACAGAACACCGGGGAGCTGTTTTTT. This codes for CASSLRQNTGELFF.

This chain connects TRBV4-1 to TRBJ2-3; D is undetermined. This CDR3 comprises 16 residues. The V end lost 1 base, the J end lost 5 bases, and 16 bases lay between the germline ends. From germline, CDR1 is MGHRA and CDR2 YSYEKL. CDR3 protein: CASSQVPPHPRDTQYF. The CDR3 region has the DNA TGCGCCAGCAGCCAAGTACCCCCCCACCCCAGAGATACGCAGTATTTT.

The rearrangement joins TRBV19 to TRBJ2-5, with 7 nucleotides matching TRBD2. Germline V gives CDR1 LNHDA, CDR2 SQIVND (reference sequence). V lost 9 bases and J lost 3; bases outside the gene matches: 16. This CDR3 is built from 16 residues. CDR3 protein: CARPTAGGGFKETQYF. In DNA form, the CDR3 reads TGTGCCAGACCTACGGCGGGCGGGGGTTTTAAAGAGACCCAGTACTTC. Together with reference TRBV19 and TRBJ2-5, the CDR3 gives the full variable domain: DGGITQSPKYLFRKEGQNVTLSCEQNLNHDAMYWYRQDPGQGLRLIYYSQIVNDFQKGDIAEGYSVSREKKESFPLTVTSAQKNPTAFYLCARPTAGGGFKETQYFGPGTRLLVL.

The chain recombines TRBV4-2 with TRBJ2-6; 8 nucleotides agree with TRBD2. V trimming: 7 bases; J trimming: 0 bases; junction bases outside the gene matches: 14. There are 19 residues in the CDR3. CDR1 and CDR2 (germline): LGHNA, YNFKEQ. This CDR3 reads CASNPNPSGLSSGANVLTF. The CDR3, as DNA: TGTGCCAGCAACCCGAACCCTAGCGGGCTTAGCTCTGGGGCCAACGTCCTGACTTTC.

This chain joins TRBV11-1 and TRBJ2-7; D unresolved. Trimming shortened V by 0 bases and J by 0 bases, and 12 bases separated the two germline ends. The CDR3 sequence is 16 residues long. Germline values: CDR1 SGHAT, CDR2 FQDESV (reference sequence). In DNA, the CDR3 is TGTGCCAGCAGCTTAGCATCCATTGTCGGCTCCTACGAGCAGTACTTC. Protein sequence: CASSLASIVGSYEQYF.